This TCR beta chain originates from a study of cytomegalovirus exposure and HLA in healthy donors (dated by TCRdb to 2017 to 2019). A note on the overall study: In an earlier analysis of approximately 500 of the donors, 250 to 300 Gb of sequence data and just under 120 million unique TCR beta sequences from 180 million or so T cells were reported. Approximately 330 gigabases of sequencing data and 91 million or so unique TCR sequences made up an early release that covered approximately 650 HLA-typed donors. The genetic ancestry cluster associated with self-reported Caucasian donors included about 84% of the roughly 400 genotyped donors. The aim of the study was to test whether cataloging public T cell receptors could identify signatures of past pathogen exposure. Using immunosequencing, the study profiled T cell repertoires from around 680 subjects and related those repertoires to cytomegalovirus serostatus. Besides the first cohort of roughly 640 subjects, a separate validation cohort made up of some 110 different subjects was used. High-throughput TCR immunosequencing, statistical association of individual TCRs with disease status, and machine learning were combined to predict cytomegalovirus infection status. A later analysis re-analyzed previously published TCR beta repertoires from 666 donors and added high-resolution HLA genotyping to study TCR occurrence patterns. The later analysis used no new phenotypic data to find candidate immune exposures, relying instead on TCR beta sequences and their occurrence across donors. To decide whether each TCR beta V gene segment behaved as functional or pseudogenic, an earlier analysis of some 600 of the donors relied on high-throughput TCR beta sequencing. Alongside the repertoire data, information on donor age, sex, ethnicity and CMV serostatus was compiled. In a later genetic analysis, genome-wide SNP genotypes for about three fifths of the 666 donors were used, and that subset was treated as a discovery cohort. Every repertoire in the discovery cohort had been generated on one and the same sequencing platform. Class I and class II HLA loci were covered by the typing at four-digit resolution. The number of typed donors differed by locus: 629-630 for A, B, C, DRB1 and DQB1; 500 to 550 for DQA1; some 590 for DPA1; and roughly 450 for DPB1. Five DR-DQ haplotypes were treated as single units for association and clustering because of strong linkage in the cohort. On average, roughly 200,000 unique TCR beta nucleotide sequences were sequenced per donor among 398 genotyped donors of the cohort, with 15% to 20% of those sequences being non-productive. What the authors observed across the whole study: Most TCR sequences were observed very rarely across donors, whereas some public TCRs were present in many individuals. According to a later analysis, parvovirus B19, influenza, CMV and Epstein-Barr virus appeared linked to several top co-occurrence clusters. A further reported finding was that TCR beta sequences accurately predicted the HLA-A and HLA-B alleles for most subjects in the first cohort. Because some donors lacked HLA typing at each locus, the association tests relied only on the typed subset. Specific HLA alleles were associated with 15,000 to 20,000 TCR beta sequences at a false discovery rate of 0.05 in a later analysis. According to a later analysis, most CMV-associated TCR beta chains appeared to be HLA-restricted, and the HLA associations seemed to be driven largely by CMV exposure. A few of the identified cytomegalovirus-associated TCR beta chains were confirmed in vitro to be specific for cytomegalovirus antigens. In a later analysis, HLA-associated TCR beta chains were found to be more clonally expanded and to have lower generation probabilities than equally common non-associated chains. According to a later analysis, TCR association rates differed among HLA loci, with DRB1 alleles showing the most associated TCRs and HLA-C alleles showing the fewest. Cytomegalovirus status was reported to be diagnosed by the classifier with high specificity and sensitivity in both the original and validation cohorts. A later genetic analysis associated a missense DCLRE1C variant with V-gene and J-gene trimming of TCR beta chains, and an independent cohort replicated the association. A group of highly shared sequence variants was considered likely to be a technical artifact of the sequencing pipeline. The authors suggested that the approach could potentially be extended to other disease states and immunological phenotypes. The earlier analysis of fewer than 750 of the donors excluded roughly 17 rarely observed V segments, including chromosome 9 orphons, because counts were too low. When HLA alleles, especially DR and DQ, strongly co-occurred, attributing TCR associations to individual alleles was difficult. The presence/absence analyses assumed that sequencing depth was roughly uniform across donors, and that assumption may not be true. An earlier analysis of approximately 590 of the donors showed that most TCR beta V segments appeared in productive rearrangements either about 87% or about 30% of the time, which broadly matched IMGT annotations. The study listed 150 to 200 TCR beta chains as associated with cytomegalovirus. The cohort was sequenced for TCR beta chains only, and without alpha or paired-chain data the features that could be detected were limited. Correlated functional status among segregating V segments might be attributable to linkage disequilibrium, but an unknown experimental factor could not be ruled out. The only immune exposure information available for the cohort was CMV serostatus. In a later genetic analysis, fewer N-insertions in productive TCRs were reported among donors in an Asian-associated ancestry cluster than the roughly 700-donor mean.

Library construction relied on the immunoSEQ multiplex PCR assay. A mixture of 60 forward primers for TCR Vbeta segments and 13 reverse primers for TCR Jbeta segments was used in the multiplex PCR. The CDR3 region of rearranged TCR beta genes was amplified from genomic DNA by a multiplex PCR assay. Amplified TCR beta libraries were sequenced as 87-base-pair reads on the Illumina HiSeq System. The original pipeline was this. A later analysis counted about 82 million unique TCR beta chains across the roughly 700 repertoires, and some 12 million of these chains were shared by at least two donors. Raw reads were error-corrected and collapsed into unique sequences with a nearest-neighbor algorithm that merged closely related sequences to remove PCR and sequencing errors. CDR3 sequences were aligned to IMGT reference sequences to assign V, D and J gene segments. Each retained sequence needed at least a six-nucleotide match to both a V gene segment and a J gene segment. A rearrangement was called productive if the CDR3 had no stop codons and remained in frame with V and J, and every other rearrangement was called non-productive. Following IMGT convention, CDR3 was defined as the stretch from the second conserved V-encoded cysteine up to the conserved J-encoded phenylalanine. In an earlier analysis of around 640 of the donors, sequences lacking an unambiguous match to a single V gene segment were excluded. In an earlier analysis of a few hundred of the donors, V segments were called functional above 56.7% productive rearrangements and were called segregating when the between-donor standard deviation exceeded 5%. A statistical classification framework was developed to diagnose cytomegalovirus status using the catalog of TCR beta chain sequences. In a later analysis, TCR nucleotide sequences were compared against IMGT/GENE-DB human TR gene sequences so that V and J genes could be assigned. The TCRdist pipeline was used in a later analysis to assign CDR3 sequences and most-parsimonious VDJ recombination scenarios. In a later analysis, each TCR beta chain was defined by its CDR3 amino acid sequence together with its V-gene family, and reads without a unique V-gene family were excluded. In a later analysis, 450 to 600 highly shared, low-generation-probability nucleotide sequences were removed to address suspected cross-contamination and a sequencing artifact. For each public chain, a later analysis derived a clonal expansion index from normalized ranks of inferred template counts within each repertoire. In a later analysis, generation probabilities were computed with a VDJ recombination model fitted to out-of-frame rearrangements, and the resulting probabilities were checked against IGoR. Hypergeometric tests were used in a later analysis to score TCR-TCR, TCR-HLA and TCR-CMV co-occurrence, with a repertoire-size bias correction applied to the TCR pairs. A later analysis estimated false discovery rates by permuting HLA or CMV assignments 20 times. A later analysis grouped co-occurring TCRs with DBSCAN, adding TCRdist sequence similarity when clustering within HLA-allele-positive subsets. Repertoires with fewer than 30,000 or more than 120,000 public chains, plus five repertoires with anomalous nucleotide sharing, were excluded from co-occurrence clustering. This is the immuneACCESS table as TCRdb keeps it, with only in-frame sequences that have V and J called. A part of the clones is gone; compared with another copy, unresolved V genes explain less than half, and the rest is unexplained. V, J and clone size are taken as reported in that table, and D and trimming were inferred from the DNA itself. The sample table records more than 95,000 clones; roughly three quarters of these occur just once. The top ten constitute roughly 3.2% of the sample.

In regard to this clone: The antigen it recognizes is unknown. Per-nucleotide qualities are absent, and no much larger clonotype sits a single base away.

The cohort consisted of 650 to 700 healthy bone marrow donors. Cohort members were all nominally healthy when sampled, although unrecorded immune exposures were likely present. The donor tested CMV seronegative, placing the donor among the 350 or so seronegative members of the cohort. A peripheral blood sample was provided by each donor, and peripheral blood mononuclear cells were used for TCR beta sequencing. The Qiagen DNeasy Blood Extraction Kit was used to extract genomic DNA from the blood cell samples. Sequencing used PBMCs. This TCR derives from a young man in good health and CMV-seronegative.

The CDR3 has the sequence CASTPPTGELFF. The sequenced DNA is TGTGCCAGTACCCCCCCTACCGGGGAGCTGTTTTTT. The sequence joins TRBV19 to TRBJ2-2, with the identity of the D gene unclear. V is clipped by 7 bases and J by 5 bases, and the sequence between their germline boundaries is 8 bases long. CDR3 length: 12 amino acids, cysteine to phenylalanine. Here the CDR3 DNA is all that survives: 36 bases in frame from base 1. CDR1 and CDR2 are read off the germline V gene (reference sequence) as LNHDA and SQIVND.